This T cell receptor (beta chain) was observed in a study of blood T cells in healthy people across ages. Then a second PCR, running roughly 7 to 11 cycles, was carried out with a sample-barcoded 5' primer and a J-beta primer mix. TCRdb itself ran the 5' RACE reads through MiXCR, one entry per CDR3 protein. The sample lists 500,000 to 650,000 distinct CDR3 sequences, roughly a quarter occurring once. Isolated per sample were at least 6 million PBMCs. This clonotype was detected a few times. Germline V gene lookup returns CDR1 LNHNV and CDR2 YYDKDF (reference sequence). The CDR3 length is 16 residues. V was clipped by 0 bases and J by 2 bases, with 13 bases between them. This same sample was also taken into another study, of T cells of mothers and their children. Per that paper: A few mothers and their six children, all healthy Caucasians, donated. It was found that thymic selection shapes TCR recombination output similarly in related and unrelated pairs.

Sequencing was performed on blood. The sequence came from a boy aged 2 to 10 in good health. The chain joins TRBV15 to TRBJ1-2; maybe TRBD1 (6 bases). CDR3 sequence reads: CATSRDMGARNYGYTF. The CDR3 DNA reads TGTGCCACCAGCAGAGATATGGGGGCTCGAAACTATGGCTACACCTTC.